This T cell receptor beta chain was captured by sequencing in a study of OX40 agonist ivuxolimab in advanced cancers. The CDR3 length is 16 residues. Germline CDR1 MDHEN, CDR2 SYDVKM. V lost 3 bases to trimming and J lost 7 bases; unmatched junction nucleotides: 7. TCRdb's table, derived via immunoSEQ multiplex PCR, lists solely in-frame clones and lacks some. Seen here are 60,000 to 70,000 clones, 80% to 85% observed once, and the top ten hold about 2.5%. The sample here was CD4+ or CD8+ T cells sorted from blood, taken in a trial of the OX40 agonist ivuxolimab. The chain combines TRBV28 with TRBJ2-1; TRBD1 matches at 12 bases. The origin of this receptor is an adult with an advanced solid tumor such as melanoma, head and neck, liver or kidney cancer. For the CDR3, the DNA is TGTGCCAGCAGTTTCTTCGGGACAGGGGGCAGGAATGAGCAGTTCTTC. Amino acids: CASSFFGTGGRNEQFF.